The entry below describes one T cell receptor (beta chain). Its antigen is as yet unknown. This specimen comes from a study of T cell repertoires in cytomegalovirus infection. About the research overall: HLA-B-restricted CMV epitopes that are well studied were used alongside recently identified HLA-C-restricted ones. CMV infection plus the matching HLA type was flagged by public TCR beta signatures.

TCRdb re-analysed the reads in MiXCR, keeping a single row per CDR3 protein. The sample carries tens of thousands of distinct CDR3 sequences, nearly 20% recorded once. CDR3 length equals 18 residues. The junction had 17 bases not matched to a gene; V was cut back by 5 bases and J by 4 bases. This chain joins TRBV12-3 or TRBV12-4 and TRBJ1-2; 9 bases are a match to TRBD1. The sequenced sample was CD8+ T cells from cultured PBMCs, obtained from culture after CMV antigen stimulation. The clonotype was recovered from a human donor in good health (CMV status not recorded). Some clones in this sample may be carry-over from other donors' samples. The DNA of the CDR3 is TGTGCCAGCAGTCGGCGGACAGGGGCCTCTGATATGCGCTATGGCTACACCTTC. Protein sequence: CASSRRTGASDMRYGYTF.